This entry lists 32 T cell receptor beta chains sequenced from one sample in a study of blood T cell repertoires in COVID-19. The data were produced by immunoSEQ multiplex PCR, yet TCRdb's version contains in-frame clones alone and is incomplete. The table lists roughly 230,000 clones, about four fifths of them singletons. Sequenced sample: PBMCs or T cells enriched from blood (not recorded which). These receptors were obtained from a man between 45 and 60 years old who had recovered from COVID-19.

The V call is TRBV27, the J call TRBJ2-7; a possible D gene is TRBD2 (6 bases). V lost 7 bases and J lost 4, with 17 bases in between. Germline assignment: CDR1 MNHEY and CDR2 SMNVEV (reference sequence). This CDR3 has 14 amino acids. The CDR3 loop is CASTPRRGLYEQYF. The CDR3 nucleotides are TGTGCCAGCACCCCGAGGCGGGGACTTTACGAGCAGTACTTC.

V and J are TRBV2 and TRBJ2-1; TRBD1 agrees at 7 bases. The V and J ends lost 7 bases and 4 bases, in that order; junction bases with no gene match: 1. CDR3 length equals 12 residues. The germline CDR1 and CDR2 sequences are SNHLY and FYNNEI. The CDR3, as DNA: TGTGCCAGCAAGGACAGGTACAATGAGCAGTTCTTC. This sequence encodes CASKDRYNEQFF.

The V and J genes are TRBV27 and TRBJ1-4, with D possibly being TRBD1 (6 bases). Trimming took off 3 bases at V and 5 bases at J, with 16 bases between the two ends. This CDR3 has 16 amino acids. Per the germline V gene, CDR1 is MNHEY and CDR2 is SMNVEV (reference sequence). In DNA form, the CDR3 reads TGTGCCAGCAGTTTTTCCGACAGGTTCCCCAATGAAAAACTGTTTTTT. Its translation is CASSFSDRFPNEKLFF.

This chain uses TRBV12-3 or TRBV12-4 with TRBJ1-1, with a weak D call TRBD1 (6 bases). V lost 7 bases, J lost 5 bases, and 14 bases lay in between. The CDR3 length is 13 residues. The CDR3 spells CASTLDGQTEAFF. The CDR3 DNA reads as TGTGCCAGCACCCTTGATGGACAGACTGAAGCTTTCTTT.

This clone was observed a single time. The genes are TRBV18 and TRBJ1-2; 8 bases align to TRBD1. V lost 3 bases and J lost 6; bases outside the gene matches: 21. The CDR3 has 19 amino acids. CDR1 and CDR2 from the germline V gene are KGHSH and LQKENI. This chain's CDR3 is CASSPLPAGWTGSNDGYTF. The CDR3 region has the DNA TGTGCCAGCTCACCCCTCCCGGCGGGATGGACAGGGAGTAATGATGGCTACACCTTC.

The rearrangement links TRBV7-2 to TRBJ2-7, with D possibly being TRBD2 (5 bases). The CDR3 consists of 14 residues. The V end lost 1 base, the J end lost 2 bases, and 9 bases lay between the germline ends. Per germline, CDR1 SGHTA and CDR2 FQGNSA. In DNA, the CDR3 is TGTGCCAGCAGCTTAGATGAGGGCCCCTACGAGCAGTACTTC. This encodes CASSLDEGPYEQYF.

The V and J genes are TRBV6-4 and TRBJ2-5; no clear D. With 6 bases removed from V and 5 bases from J, the gap between germline ends came to 13 bases. The germline V gene encodes CDR1 MRHNA and CDR2 SNTAGT. There are 13 residues in the CDR3. The CDR3 DNA is TGTGCCAGCAGCCTCAATCACGGGGAGACCCAGTACTTC. It translates to CASSLNHGETQYF.

The chain is built from TRBV2 and TRBJ2-6; D not resolved. V lost 5 bases, J lost 0 bases, and 5 bases lay in between. Germline values: CDR1 SNHLY, CDR2 FYNNEI. The CDR3 extends over 14 amino acids. CDR3 region: CASSRSSGANVLTF. The CDR3 DNA follows: TGTGCCAGCAGTCGGAGCTCTGGGGCCAACGTCCTGACTTTC.

This chain joins TRBV7-2 and TRBJ2-1; 8 bases are shared with TRBD1. This CDR3 contains 13 residues. Trimming took 3 bases from V and 6 from J; bases not matched to a gene: 1. From germline, CDR1 is SGHTA and CDR2 FQGNSA. The DNA for the CDR3 is TGTGCCAGCAGCTTTACAGGGGGCAATGAGCAGTTCTTC. As protein: CASSFTGGNEQFF.

The chain has TRBV27 and TRBJ1-4; 9 nucleotides match TRBD1. V dropped 5 bases and J dropped 6; count of bases not matched to a gene: 7. Germline-derived CDR1 and CDR2 are MNHEY and SMNVEV (reference sequence). CDR3 length equals 15 residues. The CDR3 loop is CASSPQGTGHEKLFF. The CDR3 region has the DNA TGTGCCAGCAGTCCTCAAGGGACAGGGCATGAAAAACTGTTTTTT.

V gene TRBV5-1 combines with J gene TRBJ2-7; 9 nucleotides align to TRBD2. Trimming cost V 0 bases and J 0 bases; bases outside gene matches: 13. The CDR3 covers 19 residues. Germline CDR1 SGHRS, CDR2 YFSETQ. CDR3 region: CASSLAGSSGGPNSYEQYF. The CDR3, as DNA: TGCGCCAGCAGCTTGGCCGGGAGTAGCGGGGGCCCAAACTCCTACGAGCAGTACTTC.

The chain is built from TRBV5-6 and TRBJ2-7; 9 nucleotides align to TRBD2. The CDR3 is 13 residues long. CDR1 SGHDT and CDR2 YYEEEE come from the germline V gene. The junction had 2 bases not matched to a gene; V was cut back by 2 bases and J by 5 bases. CDR3 sequence: CASSLVAGDEQYF. The CDR3 coding sequence is TGTGCCAGCAGCTTAGTAGCGGGAGACGAGCAGTACTTC.

This chain joins TRBV6-5 and TRBJ2-2; TRBD1 matches at 9 bases. Germline-derived CDR1 and CDR2 are MNHEY and SVGAGI. V dropped 10 bases and J dropped 6; count of bases not matched to a gene: 9. The CDR3 covers 14 residues. This CDR3 reads CATPRDRVPGELFF. CDR3 coding DNA: TGTGCCACCCCCCGGGACAGGGTGCCCGGGGAGCTGTTTTTT.

Written as DNA, the CDR3 is TGTGCCAGTAGTCGGGACAGTGAATACAATGGCTACACCTTC. It translates to CASSRDSEYNGYTF. This chain joins TRBV19 and TRBJ1-2, with 7 positions matching TRBD1. This CDR3 region has 14 residues. V shed 5 bases and J 6 bases; nucleotides not matched to a gene: 9. Germline assignment: CDR1 LNHDA and CDR2 SQIVND (reference sequence).

The chain combines TRBV5-8 with TRBJ2-7; 7 bases fit TRBD1. CDR3 length: 13 residues. The V gene end was trimmed by 2 bases and the J gene end by 2 bases; junction bases not matched to a gene: 1. CDR1 SGHTS and CDR2 YDEGEE come from the germline V gene. CDR3 protein: CASSFRGTYEQYF. Here the CDR3 DNA reads TGTGCCAGCAGCTTCAGGGGGACCTACGAGCAGTACTTC.

The rearrangement uses TRBV6-5 and TRBJ2-1, with 7 positions matching TRBD2. Germline V gives CDR1 MNHEY, CDR2 SVGAGI. CDR3 length equals 15 residues. Trimming at V came to 3 bases and at J to 4 bases, leaving 6 bases not matched to a gene. CDR3 in amino acids: CASSYLAGEYNEQFF. The CDR3 DNA reads as TGTGCCAGCAGTTATCTCGCGGGAGAGTACAATGAGCAGTTCTTC.

This clone has just a few counts. V is TRBV11-3 and J is TRBJ2-5; 7 bases match TRBD1. V shed 1 base, J shed 4 bases, and the junction held 6 bases outside the gene matches. CDR1 SGHNT and CDR2 YENEEA come from the germline V gene. CDR3 size: 15 residues. The CDR3 is CASSLGGGAGETQYF. CDR3 nucleotide sequence: TGTGCCAGCAGCTTAGGAGGGGGCGCGGGAGAGACCCAGTACTTC.

The genes are TRBV7-9 and TRBJ2-2; 9 bases fit TRBD1. Germline trimming cut 4 bases from V and 0 bases from J; bases unmatched to any gene: 3. The CDR3 is made up of 16 amino acids. Germline V gene data show CDR1 as SEHNR and CDR2 as FQNEAQ (reference sequence). The CDR3 region has the DNA TGTGCCAGCAGCTCCTGGACAGGGGCGAACACCGGGGAGCTGTTTTTT. Amino acids: CASSSWTGANTGELFF. The full variable domain, in which reference TRBV7-9 and TRBJ2-2 provide the parts outside the CDR3, is DTGVSQNPRHKITKRGQNVTFRCDPISEHNRLYWYRQTLGQGPEFLTYFQNEAQLEKSRLLSDRFSAERPKGSFSTLEIQRTEQGDSAMYLCASSSWTGANTGELFFGEGSRLTVL.

The table lists this clone with a count of one. The chain couples TRBV18 to TRBJ2-1; D remains ambiguous. The CDR3 is made up of 12 amino acids. Germline V gene sequence: CDR1 KGHSH, CDR2 LQKENI. Trimming shortened V by 0 bases and J by 6 bases, and 3 bases separated the two germline ends. Here the CDR3 reads CASSPPSNEQFF. The CDR3 DNA follows: TGTGCCAGCTCACCACCGAGCAATGAGCAGTTCTTC. Variable domain in full (rest from reference TRBV18 and TRBJ2-1): NAGVMQNPRHLVRRRGQEARLRCSPMKGHSHVYWYRQLPEEGLKFMVYLQKENIIDESGMPKERFSAEFPKEGPSILRIQQVVRGDSAAYFCASSPPSNEQFFGPGTRLTVL.

The chain is built from TRBV6-1 and TRBJ1-5; D call uncertain. Germline V gene data show CDR1 as MNHNS and CDR2 as SASEGT. This CDR3 region has 13 residues. V gave up 3 bases and J gave up 0 bases, with 3 bases separating them. CDR3 region: CASSDHSNQPQHF. CDR3 DNA: TGTGCCAGCAGTGACCATAGCAATCAGCCCCAGCATTTT.

This clone has just one count. The rearrangement joins TRBV5-1 to TRBJ2-7; tentative D call: TRBD1 (6 bases). Looked up from germline, CDR1 is SGHRS and CDR2 is YFSETQ. V was pared by 2 bases and J by 7 bases, with 19 bases between. This CDR3 contains 15 residues. In DNA, the CDR3 is TGCGCCAGCAGCTTAACAGGGCCGGACTCGGGGGAGCAGTACTTC. Amino acid sequence: CASSLTGPDSGEQYF.

This clone was picked up a small number of times. The rearrangement uses TRBV11-2 and TRBJ1-2; unclear D gene. V lost 4 bases and J lost 6, with 18 bases in between. This CDR3 comprises 15 residues. Germline V gene data show CDR1 as SGHAT and CDR2 as FQNNGV. Written as DNA, the CDR3 is TGTGCCAGCAGCTCGGTCTGGCGGGGTTTGCATGGCTACACCTTC. Its protein is CASSSVWRGLHGYTF.

The J gene is TRBJ1-3, the V gene TRBV5-1; possible D gene TRBD1, 6 bases. V was trimmed by 3 bases and J by 3 bases, leaving 13 bases between them. The CDR3 length is 15 residues. CDR1 is SGHRS, CDR2 YFSETQ, per germline. The CDR3 DNA follows: TGCGCCAGCAGCTCCTACAGGGTTGGTGGAAACACCATATATTTT. Translated: CASSSYRVGGNTIYF.

The chain is built from TRBV10-2 and TRBJ2-1, with TRBD2 matching over 11 bases. With 1 base clipped from V and 6 bases from J, the junction kept 8 bases outside the gene matches. This CDR3 has 17 amino acids. Germline V gives CDR1 WSHSY, CDR2 SAAADI. Here the CDR3 DNA reads TGCGCCAGCAGTGAGTTAACTAGCGGGAGAGGGGCCAATGAGCAGTTCTTC. This translates into CASSELTSGRGANEQFF.

The CDR3 nucleotides are TGTGCCAGCAGCCAAGATCTAGCGGGGGACAATGAGCAGTTCTTC. Protein: CASSQDLAGDNEQFF. The chain uses TRBV4-2 and TRBJ2-1; 10 nucleotides agree with TRBD2. The CDR3 is 15 residues long. Germline assignment: CDR1 LGHNA and CDR2 YNFKEQ. V gave up 0 bases and J gave up 5 bases; unmatched junction bases: 1.

V usage is TRBV10-3 and J usage is TRBJ2-7; 8 bases are a match to TRBD1. This CDR3 has 15 residues. The trim removed 4 bases at V and 2 bases at J, leaving 7 bases unmatched. Germline V gives CDR1 ENHRY, CDR2 SYGVKD. The CDR3 DNA reads TGTGCCATCAGTGTTGGAACAGGGGGAGCCTACGAGCAGTACTTC. Its protein is CAISVGTGGAYEQYF.

The chain recombines TRBV3-1 (or the pseudogene TRBV3-2) with TRBJ2-1; D ambiguous. This CDR3 region has 16 residues. V was shortened by 3 bases and J by 6 bases, with 18 bases between the two germline ends. Germline V CDR1 and CDR2: LGHDT, YNNKEL (reference sequence). Here the CDR3 reads CASSQSDGYTSNEQFF. CDR3 DNA sequence: TGTGCCAGCAGCCAGAGCGACGGCTACACGTCCAATGAGCAGTTCTTC.

The chain is built from TRBV5-4 and TRBJ1-4; D is unclear. V shed 2 bases and J shed 2 bases, with 7 bases lying between them. From germline, CDR1 is SGHNT and CDR2 YYREEE (reference sequence). The CDR3 sequence is 14 residues long. The CDR3 DNA reads TGTGCCAGCAGCTTCGCTACTACTAATGAAAAACTGTTTTTT. It translates to CASSFATTNEKLFF.

Details on this clone: A junction boundary mismatches the germline segment, possibly from a read error. The chain's CDR3 is CTSSLVQAGYTF. DNA of the CDR3: TGTACCAGCAGCTTAGTGCAGGCTGGCTACACCTTC. This chain connects TRBV7-8 to TRBJ1-2; D is uncertain. Per the germline V gene, CDR1 is SGHVS and CDR2 is FQNEAQ. The CDR3 extends over 12 amino acids.

The genes are TRBV5-4 and TRBJ1-2; D gene unclear. In germline, CDR1 is SGHNT, CDR2 YYREEE (reference sequence). The CDR3 sequence is 13 residues long. V lost 1 base, J lost 5 bases, and 9 bases lay in between. DNA for the CDR3: TGTGCCAGCAGCTTGAACTCACGATATGGCTACACCTTC. This encodes CASSLNSRYGYTF.

The chain joins TRBV19 to TRBJ1-2, with a possible D match to TRBD1 (5 bases). There are 14 residues in the CDR3. CDR1 is LNHDA, CDR2 SQIVND, per germline (reference sequence). V was clipped by 5 bases and J by 4 bases, with 14 bases between them. The CDR3, as DNA: TGTGCCAGTAGTCCCCGAGCCCAGGGCTATGGCTACACCTTC. Residues: CASSPRAQGYGYTF. The entire variable domain, with the rest obtained from reference TRBV19 and TRBJ1-2, is as follows: DGGITQSPKYLFRKEGQNVTLSCEQNLNHDAMYWYRQDPGQGLRLIYYSQIVNDFQKGDIAEGYSVSREKKESFPLTVTSAQKNPTAFYLCASSPRAQGYGYTFGSGTRLTVV.

This clone was detected once. The V and J genes are TRBV7-3 and TRBJ1-5; a weak D match, TRBD1 (6 bases). V lost 2 bases, J lost 6 bases, and 11 bases lay in between. The CDR3 contains 14 residues. Germline CDR1 is SGHTA and CDR2 is FQGTGA. Here the CDR3 reads CASSLAAGAQPQHF. The CDR3 coding sequence is TGTGCCAGCAGCTTAGCGGCGGGGGCTCAGCCCCAGCATTTT. Combining the CDR3 with reference TRBV7-3 and TRBJ1-5 gives the whole variable domain GAGVSQTPSNKVTEKGKYVELRCDPISGHTALYWYRQSLGQGPEFLIYFQGTGAADDSGLPNDRFFAVRPEGSVSTLKIQRTERGDSAVYLCASSLAAGAQPQHFGDGTRLSIL.